This T cell receptor beta chain was observed in a study of blood T cell repertoires in COVID-19. At the level of the study: T cells, B-cell-depleted T cells, or PBMCs supplied cDNA or gDNA.

Here immunoSEQ multiplex PCR was the method, and the copy in TCRdb shows in-frame clones only, minus some. This sample carries 71,000 or so clones, about 86% of them seen once, and the ten largest clones take more than 15%. Remarks on this clone: The junction differs from germline at one of its ends, possibly a read error.

The CDR3 length is 13 residues. The germline V gene has CDR1 PRHDT and CDR2 FYEKMQ (reference sequence). Sequencing was performed on peripheral blood. The genes are TRBV13 and TRBJ1-4; 7 bases map to TRBD1. The receptor's source is a man older than 75 in a cohort sampled during active COVID-19. In DNA, the CDR3 is TGTGCCAGCAGCCTAGGACAGGTAGAAAAACTGTTTTTT. This gives the protein CASSLGQVEKLFF.